This T cell receptor beta chain was sequenced in a study of OX40 agonist ivuxolimab in advanced cancers. A note on the overall study: The costimulatory receptor OX40 (CD134) was targeted by ivuxolimab, a fully human IgG2 agonistic monoclonal antibody. Partial responses occurred in three dose-escalation patients: two with cutaneous melanoma and one with hepatocellular carcinoma. A male proportion of 82.7% and a mean age of about 60 years, ranging from about 20 to 79, were recorded for the dose-escalation cohort. Prior anti-PD-1, anti-PD-L1 or anti-CTLA-4 therapy was permitted, and about two fifths of dose-escalation patients had received checkpoint inhibitors. Of the roughly 51 dose-escalation patients, hepatocellular carcinoma was present in 19, melanoma in approximately 15, renal cell carcinoma in 9 and head and neck cancer in 9. Intravenous ivuxolimab was administered to patients every 2 weeks at six dose levels: 0.01, 0.1, 0.3, 1.5, 3 and 10 mg/kg. The purpose of peripheral TCRbeta sequencing was to test whether ivuxolimab changed TCR sequence diversity and led to clonal T-cell expansion. The paper reports the monotherapy dose-escalation portion (N = 52 patients) of the phase I ivuxolimab trial. General findings and caveats noted by the study authors: After ivuxolimab, CD8+ T cells had more expanded clones than CD4+ T cells on average. Low levels of normalized T-cell clonal expansion were also shown by some nonresponding patients. Partial responders in the 0.1-3.0 mg/kg groups had among the lowest normalized peripheral clonal expansion, especially among CD8+ T cells. The antigen specificity of the clonally expanded peripheral T cells was not determined. At doses of 0.1 to 3.0 mg/kg, clonal expansion of both CD4+ and CD8+ T cells in blood was seen between baseline and week 6.

Regarding this clone: Its binding antigen is unknown. One base away there is no much larger clone; base qualities are not given.

The trial excluded patients who had a history of autoimmune disease or who were on systemic immunosuppression. In every dose cohort, peripheral blood was drawn for TCR sequencing at baseline, cycle 4 day 1, and cycle 7 day 1. The samples were taken from a phase I, first-in-human, multicenter, open-label dose-escalation trial of ivuxolimab. Adults with locally advanced or metastatic melanoma, renal cell, hepatocellular, or head and neck squamous cell carcinoma were enrolled in the trial. CD4+ and CD8+ T cells were sorted separately from peripheral blood before TCR sequencing. Genomic DNA was extracted from sorted cells for sequencing of the TCRbeta CDR3 region. The immunoSEQ Assay was used for sequencing of TCRbeta CDR3 regions. TCRdb limited this immuneACCESS table to in-frame rearrangements with V and J called. A share of clones is missing; checked studies link under half to unresolved V genes, and the rest is unexplained. Here the sample has around 34,000 clones; roughly 89% occur a single time. The top ten clonotypes cover more than 30% of the sample.

This specimen consisted of CD4+ or CD8+ T cells sorted from blood, obtained in a trial of the OX40 agonist ivuxolimab. This clonotype was obtained from an adult with an advanced solid tumor such as melanoma, head and neck, liver or kidney cancer.

At the DNA level, the sequence is TGTGCCAGCAGTGGAGGGGTCCGGTACGAGCAGTACTTC. Its translation reads: CASSGGVRYEQYF. Rearrangement joined TRBV28 to TRBJ2-7, with a tentative D gene TRBD2 over 6 matching bases. Sequences MDHEN (CDR1) and SYDVKM (CDR2) are obtained from the germline V gene. Reading from cysteine to phenylalanine, the CDR3 counts 13 amino acids. The sequence is cut down to CDR3 DNA, 39 bases in frame from base 1. V drops 5 bases and J drops 4 bases, leaving 12 bases in between.